The rows below give T cell receptor beta chains drawn from one sample of a study of blood T cell repertoires in COVID-19. Repertoires were generated with immunoSEQ multiplex PCR, while TCRdb's copy carries only in-frame clones and drops some. The table shows over 200,000 clones, with 81% occurring only once. Material for sequencing was peripheral blood. All receptors come from a woman aged 80 or over with acute or convalescent COVID-19. CDR3s include the opening cysteine and the closing phenylalanine or tryptophan. A D gene is named only where the DNA matches it firmly. Part of the rows lack a size; the others show once, few, many or a class for expanded clones.

J,D,size,V,CDR3,DNA
TRBJ2-1,TRBD2,NA,TRBV7-3,CASSEFGLAGGPQEQFF,TGTGCCAGCAGCGAGTTCGGACTAGCGGGAGGGCCGCAAGAGCAGTTCTTC
TRBJ2-1,NA,NA,TRBV2,CASSDSRFNEQFF,TGTGCCAGCAGTGACTCGAGGTTCAATGAGCAGTTCTTC
TRBJ1-4,TRBD1,once,TRBV6-1,CASSENRGENEKLFF,TGTGCCAGCAGTGAAAACAGGGGAGAAAATGAAAAACTGTTTTTT
TRBJ1-5,TRBD1,few,TRBV18,CASSRRQGEGPQHF,TGTGCCAGCTCACGAAGACAGGGTGAAGGGCCCCAGCATTTT
TRBJ2-2,NA,NA,TRBV12-3/TRBV12-4,CASRLSGELFF,TGTGCCAGCAGACTCTCGGGGGAGCTGTTTTTT
TRBJ2-2,NA,NA,TRBV4-2,CASSSTTNTGELFF,TGTGCCAGCAGCTCCACGACAAACACCGGGGAGCTGTTTTTT
TRBJ1-3,TRBD1,NA,TRBV6-5,CASSYSTGVGNTIYF,TGTGCCAGCAGTTACTCCACAGGGGTCGGAAACACCATATATTTT
TRBJ1-3,NA,NA,TRBV7-9,CASSNNAPGISGNTIYF,TGTGCCAGCAGCAATAATGCCCCAGGGATCTCTGGAAACACCATATATTTT
TRBJ1-6,TRBD1,NA,TRBV4-1,CASSPTGQIITPLHF,TGCGCCAGCAGCCCTACGGGACAGATTATTACACCCCTCCACTTT
TRBJ2-3,TRBD2,few,TRBV4-2,CASSLRVSGLQITQYF,TGTGCCAGCAGCCTCCGGGTTAGCGGGTTACAGATTACGCAGTATTTT
TRBJ1-5,NA,NA,TRBV28,CASSLVVNSNQPQHF,TGTGCCAGCAGTTTAGTAGTTAATAGCAATCAGCCCCAGCATTTT
TRBJ2-1,TRBD2,NA,TRBV9,CASTKLAGGNNEQFF,TGTGCCAGCACCAAACTAGCGGGAGGGAACAATGAGCAGTTCTTC
TRBJ2-3,NA,NA,TRBV27,CASTPKVAPTSTDTQYF,TGTGCCAGCACCCCGAAGGTAGCTCCCACTAGCACAGATACGCAGTATTTT
TRBJ2-5,NA,NA,TRBV10-2,CASSESASMETQYF,TGCGCCAGCAGTGAGTCGGCATCAATGGAGACCCAGTACTTC
TRBJ1-1,NA,NA,TRBV5-1,CASSLMQGVGTEAFF,TGCGCCAGCAGCCTAATGCAGGGCGTGGGCACTGAAGCTTTCTTT
TRBJ1-3,NA,NA,TRBV6-6,CASSYSEGRGNTIYF,TGTGCCAGCAGTTACTCAGAGGGGAGGGGGAACACCATATATTTT
TRBJ1-6,TRBD1,NA,TRBV6-5,CATLRQGSNSPLHF,TGTGCCACCCTCCGACAGGGGAGTAATTCACCCCTCCACTTT
TRBJ1-1,NA,once,TRBV7-2,CASSQWALGAGTEAFF,TGTGCCAGCAGCCAATGGGCCTTGGGCGCGGGCACTGAAGCTTTCTTT
TRBJ2-1,TRBD2,NA,TRBV28,CASSLGLGDEQFF,TGTGCCAGCAGTTTAGGACTAGGGGATGAGCAGTTCTTC
TRBJ2-5,TRBD2,once,TRBV5-5,CASTQTGASGKGETQYF,TGTGCCAGCACCCAAACAGGGGCTAGCGGGAAAGGGGAGACCCAGTACTTC
TRBJ2-5,TRBD1,NA,TRBV2,CASSARGETQYF,TGTGCCAGCAGTGCCAGGGGGGAGACCCAGTACTTC
TRBJ2-7,TRBD1,NA,TRBV7-8,CASSFDPPGQGGEQYF,TGTGCCAGCAGCTTTGACCCCCCGGGACAGGGGGGCGAGCAGTACTTC
TRBJ2-5,TRBD1,NA,TRBV15,CATNLGQVQETQYF,TGTGCCACCAACCTAGGACAGGTTCAAGAGACCCAGTACTTC
TRBJ1-4,NA,NA,TRBV7-9,CASSSLSWRGTNEKLFF,TGTGCCAGCAGCTCCCTAAGTTGGCGGGGAACTAATGAAAAACTGTTTTTT
TRBJ2-7,NA,NA,TRBV5-1,CASSYGGTGDYEQYF,TGCGCCAGCAGTTACGGGGGGACAGGCGACTACGAGCAGTACTTC
TRBJ1-6,TRBD1,NA,TRBV5-8,CASSLATGGAFNSPLHF,TGTGCCAGCAGCTTGGCCACAGGGGGCGCTTTTAATTCACCCCTCCACTTT
TRBJ1-4,NA,NA,TRBV27,CASKTAGVTNEKLFF,TGTGCCAGCAAAACGGCGGGGGTGACTAATGAAAAACTGTTTTTT